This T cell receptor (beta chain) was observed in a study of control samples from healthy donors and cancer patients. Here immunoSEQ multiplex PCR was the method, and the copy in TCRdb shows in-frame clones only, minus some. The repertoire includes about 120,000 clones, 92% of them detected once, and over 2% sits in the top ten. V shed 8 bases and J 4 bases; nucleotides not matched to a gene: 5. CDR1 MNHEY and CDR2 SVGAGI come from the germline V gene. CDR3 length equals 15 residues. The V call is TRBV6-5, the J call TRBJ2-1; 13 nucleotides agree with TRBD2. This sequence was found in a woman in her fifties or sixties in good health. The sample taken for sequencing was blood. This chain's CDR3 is CASGGTSGVYNEQFF. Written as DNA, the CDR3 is TGTGCCAGCGGAGGGACTAGCGGGGTATACAATGAGCAGTTCTTC.